This T cell receptor beta chain was found in a study of PD-L1 blockade in urothelial cancer. Noted time point: peripheral blood 6 weeks after treatment start. V shed 6 bases and J shed 7 bases, with 13 bases lying between them. This CDR3 spans 13 amino acids. Germline CDR1 and CDR2: ENHRY and SYGVKD. Sequenced by immunoSEQ multiplex PCR; TCRdb stores in-frame clones only, minus some. Of about 41,000 clones in the sample, roughly 85% were seen once. This clone occurred once. This clonotype was sampled from a man between 65 and 85 years old with urothelial cancer. This specimen consisted of PBMCs, obtained around atezolizumab (anti-PD-L1) treatment. The gene calls are TRBV10-3 and TRBJ2-1; D is uncertain. The CDR3 sequence: CAISGATANEQFF. The CDR3 DNA follows: TGTGCCATCAGCGGAGCTACGGCAAATGAGCAGTTCTTC.